These 29 T cell receptor beta chains were all obtained from the same sample, sequenced in a study of T cells expressing NK-cell markers. TCRdb reanalyzed the 5' RACE reads, giving one entry per CDR3 protein sequence and no DNA. The sample totals around 550,000 distinct CDR3 sequences; its top ten clones hold approximately 3.6%. What was sequenced was blood T cells: a sorted CD56 or NKG2C T cell subset, CD4+ or CD8+ T cells, or bulk PBMC T cells (not recorded which). Every receptor here comes from a young man in good health.

J is TRBJ2-2 and V is TRBV7-3; TCRdb's D call, TRBD2, is unchecked because there is no DNA. Germline CDR1 SGHTA, CDR2 FQGTGA. The length of the CDR3 is 15 residues. CDR3 amino acids: CASSPRPGRTGELFF.

This chain links TRBV20-1 with TRBJ2-2; TCRdb's D call, TRBD2, is unchecked because there is no DNA. In germline, CDR1 is DFQATT, CDR2 SNEGSKA (reference sequence). The CDR3 consists of 17 residues. The chain's CDR3 is CSAINNLAGLNTGELFF.

This rearrangement joins TRBV7-8 to TRBJ2-5; TCRdb lists TRBD1, though no DNA is available to test this call. The germline V gene encodes CDR1 SGHVS and CDR2 FQNEAQ. The CDR3 is made up of 13 amino acids. This CDR3 is CASSSGRTETQYF.

The chain employs TRBV7-9 and TRBJ2-7. CDR3 size: 16 residues. Per the germline V gene, CDR1 is SEHNR and CDR2 is FQNEAQ (reference sequence). Here the CDR3 reads CASSLRPGVSSYEQYF.

The chain combines TRBV9 with TRBJ2-5; TCRdb picks TRBD1, but there is no DNA to check that call. Germline lookup yields CDR1 SGDLS and CDR2 YYNGEE. This CDR3 has 17 amino acids. CDR3 loop: CASSASFGTSYQETQYF.

The gene calls are TRBV20-1 and TRBJ2-5; TCRdb's assignment of TRBD2 cannot be checked, as there is no DNA. CDR3 size: 16 residues. Germline V lookup: CDR1 DFQATT, CDR2 SNEGSKA (reference sequence). The chain's CDR3 is CSATPQGSGRFETQYF.

The chain is built from TRBV6-2 or TRBV6-3 and TRBJ2-1; TCRdb lists TRBD2, though no DNA is available to test this call. The CDR3 contains 17 residues. Germline V gene lookup returns CDR1 MNHEY and CDR2 SVGEGT. CDR3 amino acids: CASRLTLGLGDYNEQFF.

The chain joins TRBV4-1 to TRBJ2-3; there is no DNA to check the TCRdb D call of TRBD2. This CDR3 comprises 15 residues. Germline CDR1 MGHRA, CDR2 YSYEKL. CDR3 sequence: CASKHLVSSTDTQYF.

The chain joins TRBV4-2 to TRBJ2-2; with no DNA, the TCRdb D assignment of TRBD1 cannot be verified. The germline V gene encodes CDR1 LGHNA and CDR2 YNFKEQ. The CDR3 covers 18 residues. The CDR3 is CASSQAQFGTGESGELFF.

V is TRBV20-1 and J is TRBJ1-3; the TCRdb D gene call, TRBD1, has no DNA to confirm it. Germline assignment: CDR1 DFQATT and CDR2 SNEGSKA (reference sequence). The CDR3 extends over 14 amino acids. The CDR3 sequence is CSASTNKGGDTIYF.

The J gene is TRBJ1-2, the V gene TRBV25-1; TCRdb calls TRBD1, which cannot be checked without DNA. Germline V lookup: CDR1 MGHDK, CDR2 SYGVNS. The CDR3 spans 14 residues. The CDR3 reads CASNGAGGEYGYTF.

The rearrangement links TRBV4-1 to TRBJ2-1; no DNA is available, so the TRBD1 call from TCRdb remains unchecked. The germline V gene encodes CDR1 MGHRA and CDR2 YSYEKL. CDR3 length: 12 amino acids. The CDR3 reads CASSQVPGQQFF.

CDR3 residues: CASSLQTSGYYNEQFF. The rearrangement links TRBV3-1 to TRBJ2-1; TCRdb's D call, TRBD2, is unchecked because there is no DNA. This CDR3 is 16 amino acids long. Germline loops: CDR1 LGHDT, CDR2 YNNKEL (reference sequence).

The chain employs TRBV27 and TRBJ2-5; TCRdb designates TRBD1, a call that cannot be tested without DNA. CDR1 MNHEY and CDR2 SMNVEV come from the germline V gene (reference sequence). The length of the CDR3 is 13 residues. CDR3: CASSSGRGKTQYF.

The chain links TRBV19 to TRBJ2-1. The CDR3 contains 11 residues. The V gene's germline CDR1 is LNHDA and CDR2 SQIVND (reference sequence). The chain's CDR3 is CASSFSSYQFF.

The V gene is TRBV6-5, the J gene TRBJ2-1; TCRdb names TRBD2, which stays unverified in the absence of DNA. The CDR3 is 12 residues long. CDR1 is MNHEY, CDR2 SVGAGI, per germline. This CDR3 is CASRNGGREQFF.

The V gene is TRBV12-5, the J gene TRBJ2-7; no DNA is available, so the TRBD1 call from TCRdb remains unchecked. The CDR3 extends over 13 amino acids. Germline V gene lookup returns CDR1 LGHNT and CDR2 FRNRAP. The CDR3 sequence is CASGLTGEYEQYF.

The J gene is TRBJ2-3, the V gene TRBV27; TCRdb outputs TRBD1, but without DNA this stays unchecked. CDR1 is MNHEY and CDR2 is SMNVEV in the germline V gene (reference sequence). The CDR3 is 17 residues long. The CDR3 loop is CASSENPGPPRTDTQYF.

The genes are TRBV20-1 and TRBJ2-3; TCRdb calls TRBD2, which cannot be checked without DNA. The V gene's germline CDR1 is DFQATT and CDR2 SNEGSKA (reference sequence). The CDR3 totals 15 residues. The CDR3 spells CSVPLSGRSTDTQYF.

The gene calls are TRBV16 and TRBJ1-5. Germline V CDR1 and CDR2: KGHSY, FQNENV. The CDR3 length is 17 residues. CDR3 region: CASSRGADSYSNQPQHF.

This chain links TRBV5-1 with TRBJ2-5; without DNA, the TCRdb call of TRBD2 cannot be checked. Germline CDR1 is SGHRS and CDR2 is YFSETQ. The CDR3 is 18 residues long. CDR3 region: CASSYPKTPGLAGETQYF.

The rearrangement links TRBV5-1 to TRBJ1-1; absent DNA, TCRdb's TRBD1 call cannot be checked. Germline V gene data show CDR1 as SGHRS and CDR2 as YFSETQ. The CDR3 covers 16 residues. The CDR3 here is CASNPGQALLNTEAFF.

The chain carries TRBV7-8 and TRBJ2-1; no DNA is available, so the TRBD2 call from TCRdb remains unchecked. CDR3 size: 20 residues. The germline V gene encodes CDR1 SGHVS and CDR2 FQNEAQ. The CDR3 sequence: CASSARAGLAPMSSYNEQFF.

The chain combines TRBV24-1 with TRBJ1-2. Per the germline V gene, CDR1 is KGHDR and CDR2 is SFDVKD. The CDR3 runs 11 residues. The CDR3 is CATSDRYGYTF.

CDR3 loop: CASSQEWGDQPQHF. This chain connects TRBV4-2 to TRBJ1-5; TCRdb names TRBD1, which stays unverified in the absence of DNA. The CDR3 has 14 residues. The germline CDR1 and CDR2 sequences are LGHNA and YNFKEQ.

The gene calls are TRBV4-2 and TRBJ2-5; TCRdb reports TRBD2, a call that lacks DNA to check it against. The CDR3 covers 16 residues. The germline V gene has CDR1 LGHNA and CDR2 YNFKEQ. The CDR3 spells CASSQDQREGRETQYF.

J is TRBJ2-2 and V is TRBV24-1; TCRdb's D call, TRBD1, is unchecked because there is no DNA. Per germline, CDR1 KGHDR and CDR2 SFDVKD. The CDR3 loop spans 18 amino acids. CDR3 loop: CATSDVPGQGINTGELFF.

V and J are TRBV20-1 and TRBJ1-5. This CDR3 spans 15 amino acids. Germline V gene lookup returns CDR1 DFQATT and CDR2 SNEGSKA (reference sequence). The CDR3 reads CSARVSGGDYQPQHF.

V usage is TRBV7-9 and J usage is TRBJ2-1. The V gene's germline CDR1 is SEHNR and CDR2 FQNEAQ (reference sequence). This CDR3 is built from 12 residues. The CDR3 reads CASSLDNGEQFF.